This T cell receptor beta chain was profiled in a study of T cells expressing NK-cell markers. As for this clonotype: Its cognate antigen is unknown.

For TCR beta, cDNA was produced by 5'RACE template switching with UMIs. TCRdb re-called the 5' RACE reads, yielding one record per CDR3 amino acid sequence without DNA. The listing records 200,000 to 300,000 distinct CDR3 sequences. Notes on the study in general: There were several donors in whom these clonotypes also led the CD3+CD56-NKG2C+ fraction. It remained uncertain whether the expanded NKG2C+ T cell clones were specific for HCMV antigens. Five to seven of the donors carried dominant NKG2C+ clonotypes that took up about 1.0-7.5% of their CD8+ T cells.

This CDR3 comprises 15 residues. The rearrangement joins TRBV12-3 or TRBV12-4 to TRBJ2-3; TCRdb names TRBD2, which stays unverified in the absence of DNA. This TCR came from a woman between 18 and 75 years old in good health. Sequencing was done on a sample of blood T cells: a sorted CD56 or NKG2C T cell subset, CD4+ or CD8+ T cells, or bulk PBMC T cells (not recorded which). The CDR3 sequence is CASSFNGGGADTQYF.